The 15 T cell receptor beta chains given below trace back to one sample, sequenced in a study of regulatory T cells in long-lasting Graves disease. The time point is: newly diagnosed GD, antithyroid drugs for less than 3 months. Generation of the TCR library employed RNA extracted from PBMCs. With iRepertoire HTBI primers and Arm-PCR of CDR3 regions, TCR beta libraries were built. TCRdb reanalysed the multiplex PCR reads using MiXCR and keeps one entry per CDR3 protein. The table records some 250,000 distinct CDR3 sequences, 15% to 20% of them present only once. This sample also belongs to another study, concerning T cells in Graves' hyperthyroidism and ophthalmopathy.

Sequencing was performed on peripheral blood mononuclear cells (PBMCs), taken at new diagnosis, from a patient treated with antithyroid drugs. Receptors were obtained from a woman aged 25 to 39 with Graves disease.

This clonotype was recorded once. The chain uses TRBV12-3 or TRBV12-4 and TRBJ2-5; possible D gene TRBD2, 7 bases. V lost 5 bases, J lost 7 bases, and 20 bases lay in between. This CDR3 has 15 residues. The CDR3 nucleotides read TGTGCCAGCAGTCGACCCCGGGGGGCCGTTTTGACCCAGTACTTC. Translating it yields CASSRPRGAVLTQYF.

This clonotype was recorded many times. The chain joins TRBV27 to TRBJ1-1, with a tentative D call TRBD1 (5 bases). The CDR3 loop spans 16 amino acids. Trimming cost V 5 bases and J 1 base, with 17 bases left between them. Germline CDR1 and CDR2: MNHEY and SMNVEV (reference sequence). The CDR3 nucleotides are TGTGCCAGCAGTCCCTCCCCGACAGCAACGAACACTGAAGCTTTCTTT. Encoded protein: CASSPSPTATNTEAFF.

This clonotype was found many times. The chain has TRBV6-2 or TRBV6-3 and TRBJ2-7, with D maybe TRBD1 (7 bases). The CDR3 has 16 residues. CDR1 is MNHEY, CDR2 SVGEGT, per germline. The V gene lost 6 bases and the J gene lost 1 base, with 19 bases spanning the gap. CDR3 sequence reads: CASRKTRTGLSYEQYF. The CDR3 bases are TGTGCCAGCAGGAAAACCCGGACAGGACTATCCTACGAGCAGTACTTC.

This clonotype has only one observation. This rearrangement joins TRBV11-3 to TRBJ2-7; D may be TRBD2 (6 bases). Germline V gene sequence: CDR1 SGHNT, CDR2 YENEEA. The V end lost 5 bases, the J end lost 3 bases, and 11 bases lay between the germline ends. This CDR3 is built from 13 residues. As DNA, the CDR3 is TGTGCCAGCAGCCAGGGACTCGACTACGAGCAGTACTTC. This translates into CASSQGLDYEQYF.

The gene calls are TRBV3-1 and TRBJ2-3, with 8 nucleotides matching TRBD2. Trimming at V came to 1 base and at J to 6 bases, leaving 9 bases not matched to a gene. In germline, CDR1 is LGHDT, CDR2 YNNKEL (reference sequence). The CDR3 sequence is 16 residues long. Here the CDR3 DNA reads TGTGCCAGCAGCCAAGGGAGTAGCGGGGCCCTGGATACGCAGTATTTT. Residues: CASSQGSSGALDTQYF.

V is TRBV19 and J is TRBJ2-1; D is uncertain. This CDR3 contains 15 residues. Germline lookup yields CDR1 LNHDA and CDR2 SQIVND (reference sequence). V dropped 1 base and J dropped 2 bases, with 9 bases sitting between them. CDR3 sequence (DNA): TGTGCCAGTAGTATAGGGTTAAGCACCTACAATGAGCAGTTCTTC. It yields the protein CASSIGLSTYNEQFF.

This clonotype was detected ten times or more. CDR3 residues: CASSSSNEQFF. The CDR3 region has the DNA TGTGCCAGCAGTTCCAGTAATGAGCAGTTCTTC. This chain connects TRBV12-3 or TRBV12-4 to TRBJ2-1; no reliable D call. The V end was cut by 4 bases, the J end by 7 bases, with 5 bases between. The CDR3 contains 11 residues.

This clonotype came up many times. The genes are TRBV4-1 and TRBJ2-7; TRBD1 matches at 8 bases. The CDR3 consists of 15 residues. In germline, CDR1 is MGHRA, CDR2 YSYEKL. Germline trimming cut 3 bases from V and 5 bases from J; bases unmatched to any gene: 9. The CDR3 loop reads CASSHPGQGSDEQYF. Here the CDR3 DNA reads TGCGCCAGCAGCCACCCCGGACAGGGTTCAGACGAGCAGTACTTC.

This clonotype was observed a handful of times. The junction shows a germline mismatch at one end, possibly a read error. V gene TRBV4-1 combines with J gene TRBJ1-1, with a weak D call TRBD1 (6 bases). Germline values: CDR1 MGHRA, CDR2 YSYEKL. This CDR3 spans 15 amino acids. CDR3 nucleotide sequence: TGTGCCAGCAGCCAAGAACTGGGGGCGCGCACTGAAGCTTTCTTT. Translated: CASSQELGARTEAFF.

This clonotype was counted a few times. This chain connects TRBV6-2 or TRBV6-3 to TRBJ2-3, with D tentatively TRBD1 or TRBD2 (6 bases each). The germline gives CDR1 MNHEY, CDR2 SVGEGT. There are 16 residues in the CDR3. With 4 bases removed from V and 1 base from J, the gap between germline ends came to 15 bases. The CDR3 region is CASSLIGGAGTDTQYF. CDR3 coding DNA: TGTGCCAGCAGTTTAATCGGGGGCGCAGGCACAGATACGCAGTATTTT.

Concerning this clonotype: It is likely a read error, because the conserved phenylalanine at the end of the CDR3 is missing. The chain employs TRBV18 and TRBJ1-3; unclear D gene. V was trimmed by 0 bases and J by 0 bases, leaving 15 bases between them. From germline, CDR1 is KGHSH and CDR2 LQKENI. This CDR3 region has 18 residues. CDR3 sequence (DNA): TGTGCCAGCTCACCACCGGTGCGCCAGCCACGCTCTGGAAACACCATATATTCT. As protein: CASSPPVRQPRSGNTIYS.

In this sample, this clonotype turned up many times. The rearrangement joins TRBV7-9 to TRBJ1-2; D is unclear. The CDR3 is 12 residues long. Germline assignment: CDR1 SEHNR and CDR2 FQNEAQ (reference sequence). V shed 3 bases and J shed 0 bases, with 2 bases lying between them. CDR3 DNA: TGTGCCAGCAGCTTGACTAACTATGGCTACACCTTC. It is translated as CASSLTNYGYTF.

This clonotype has at least ten counts. This chain links TRBV12-3 or TRBV12-4 with TRBJ1-4, with D possibly TRBD1 on 5 matching bases. CDR3 length: 13 amino acids. Trimming pared 5 bases from V and 8 bases from J, leaving 12 bases between. The CDR3 bases are TGTGCCAGCAGTCTCCTGGGACGGGAAAAACTGTTTTTT. Translating it yields CASSLLGREKLFF.

There are many counts of this clonotype. This rearrangement joins TRBV12-5 to TRBJ1-6; D is undetermined. Trimming pared 4 bases from V and 0 bases from J, leaving 25 bases between. The CDR3 spans 21 residues. Germline values: CDR1 LGHNT, CDR2 FRNRAP. The CDR3 nucleotides are TGTGCTAGTGGTTCGCCCGGTTCGTTTCACGCTGGCTCCTCCTATAATTCACCCCTCCACTTT. Protein sequence: CASGSPGSFHAGSSYNSPLHF.

In its sample, this clonotype was seen many times. V usage is TRBV5-6 and J usage is TRBJ1-1, with TRBD1 matching over 9 bases. The CDR3 consists of 17 residues. J was trimmed by 1 base and V by 6 bases; bases with no gene match: 13. Germline CDR1 reads SGHDT; CDR2 reads YYEEEE. CDR3 DNA: TGTGCCAGCACCCGAGGGGACAGGGCAATGTCGAACACTGAAGCTTTCTTT. Translated: CASTRGDRAMSNTEAFF.